Presented here are 23 T cell receptor beta chains from one specimen sequenced in a study of Ad26.COV2.S vaccination and SARS-CoV-2 variants. The protocol was immunoSEQ multiplex PCR, while the TCRdb copy is restricted to in-frame clones and leaves out a portion. The sample holds some 350,000 clones; 80% to 90% are singletons and the top ten take 2.5% to 3.5%. Sample treatment: roughly 19 received Ad26.COV2.S at low or high dose, single or two shots; roughly five received placebo; per-sample allocation not given. Specimen acquisition occurred on day 63 following the initial vaccine or placebo injection. Here the sequenced sample was peripheral blood, taken in a trial of Ad26.COV2.S vaccine versus placebo. The receptors were sampled from a person between 18 and 60 years old who received the Ad26.COV2.S COVID-19 vaccine or a placebo.

CDR3 in DNA: TGTGCCAGCAACCCTTCCCGACCGACAGCTCACTATTCACCCCTCCACTTT. Amino acid sequence: CASNPSRPTAHYSPLHF. The V gene is TRBV6-2 or TRBV6-3, the J gene TRBJ1-6; D may be TRBD1 (5 bases). Looked up from germline, CDR1 is MNHEY and CDR2 is SVGEGT. The germline V and J ends were trimmed by 7 bases and 8 bases, with 24 bases remaining between them. This CDR3 has 17 residues.

The chain recombines TRBV30 with TRBJ1-1; 7 nucleotides match TRBD1. The CDR3 totals 15 residues. CDR1 and CDR2 from the germline V gene are GTSNPN and SVGIG (reference sequence). With V trimmed by 0 bases and J by 2 bases, 6 bases remained unmatched. CDR3 sequence reads: CAWSVHDRANTEAFF. DNA of the CDR3: TGTGCCTGGAGTGTACATGACAGGGCCAACACTGAAGCTTTCTTT.

The chain has TRBV7-2 and TRBJ2-1; TRBD1 aligns across 7 bases. The CDR3 consists of 14 residues. The trim removed 0 bases at V and 7 bases at J, leaving 3 bases unmatched. Germline V gene sequence: CDR1 SGHTA, CDR2 FQGNSA. Written as DNA, the CDR3 is TGTGCCAGCAGCTTAGCGGGACAGTCGAATGAGCAGTTCTTC. Encoded protein: CASSLAGQSNEQFF.

The rearrangement links TRBV7-9 to TRBJ2-7; TRBD2 might be the D (6 bases). The CDR3 sequence is 17 residues long. Trimming took off 4 bases at V and 2 bases at J, with 21 bases between the two ends. Germline assignment: CDR1 SEHNR and CDR2 FQNEAQ (reference sequence). The CDR3 DNA sequence: TGTGCCAGCAGCTCTAGTAGTCGTCCGGGAGCCGCCTACGAGCAGTACTTC. This encodes CASSSSSRPGAAYEQYF.

This chain connects TRBV29-1 to TRBJ2-7; 7 bases are shared with TRBD1. The CDR3 is made up of 16 amino acids. After removal of 4 bases from V and 2 bases from J, the junction contained 14 bases not matched to a gene. The germline V gene has CDR1 SQVTM and CDR2 ANQGSEA. CDR3 bases: TGCAGCGTTGTAAGTTTAAGGGACAGACATACCTACGAGCAGTACTTC. Its translation is CSVVSLRDRHTYEQYF.

The rearrangement links TRBV6-5 to TRBJ2-2; D uncertain. The CDR3 covers 14 residues. Between the trimmed V and J ends, which lost 5 bases and 0 bases, there was a span of 7 bases. The V gene's germline CDR1 is MNHEY and CDR2 SVGAGI. The CDR3 protein is CASSRPANTGELFF. CDR3 DNA: TGTGCCAGCAGTCGTCCAGCGAACACCGGGGAGCTGTTTTTT.

Here the CDR3 reads CASSPVTGYEQYF. CDR3 bases: TGTGCCAGCTCACCAGTGACAGGGTACGAGCAGTACTTC. V gene TRBV18 combines with J gene TRBJ2-7; 7 bases align to TRBD1. The CDR3 is made up of 13 amino acids. CDR1 is KGHSH, CDR2 LQKENI, per germline. The trim removed 2 bases at V and 4 bases at J, leaving 2 bases unmatched. Filled out from reference TRBV18 and TRBJ2-7, the complete variable domain reads NAGVMQNPRHLVRRRGQEARLRCSPMKGHSHVYWYRQLPEEGLKFMVYLQKENIIDESGMPKERFSAEFPKEGPSILRIQQVVRGDSAAYFCASSPVTGYEQYFGPGTRLTVT.

The gene calls are TRBV19 and TRBJ2-3; D call uncertain. Germline values: CDR1 LNHDA, CDR2 SQIVND (reference sequence). The CDR3 is 13 residues long. Trimming cost V 6 bases and J 4 bases, with 11 bases left between them. CDR3 loop: CASSLPWADTQYF. CDR3 bases: TGTGCCAGTAGCTTACCGTGGGCAGATACGCAGTATTTT.

The chain joins TRBV19 to TRBJ1-4; no clear D gene. The germline V gene has CDR1 LNHDA and CDR2 SQIVND (reference sequence). With 0 bases removed from V and 6 bases from J, the gap between germline ends came to 14 bases. The CDR3 totals 16 residues. This chain's CDR3 is CASSIDAGIGDEKLFF. The CDR3 nucleotides read TGTGCCAGTAGTATAGACGCGGGGATTGGTGATGAAAAACTGTTTTTT. The full variable domain, with the rest looked up from reference TRBV19 and TRBJ1-4, is DGGITQSPKYLFRKEGQNVTLSCEQNLNHDAMYWYRQDPGQGLRLIYYSQIVNDFQKGDIAEGYSVSREKKESFPLTVTSAQKNPTAFYLCASSIDAGIGDEKLFFGSGTQLSVL.

V usage is TRBV2 and J usage is TRBJ2-7; 12 positions agree with TRBD2. CDR3 length: 14 residues. Germline values: CDR1 SNHLY, CDR2 FYNNEI. V was clipped by 6 bases and J by 3 bases; unmatched bases: 3. Here the CDR3 reads CASRRLAGDYEQYF. CDR3 sequence (DNA): TGTGCCAGCAGAAGACTAGCGGGAGACTACGAGCAGTACTTC. The variable domain in full, completed from reference TRBV2 and TRBJ2-7, reads EPEVTQTPSHQVTQMGQEVILRCVPISNHLYFYWYRQILGQKVEFLVSFYNNEISEKSEIFDDQFSVERPDGSNFTLKIRSTKLEDSAMYFCASRRLAGDYEQYFGPGTRLTVT.

This chain joins TRBV14 and TRBJ2-3; 9 nucleotides line up with TRBD1. This CDR3 has 15 amino acids. Germline V gene sequence: CDR1 SGHDN, CDR2 FVKESK. J lost 6 bases, V lost 1 base, and 5 bases had no gene match. DNA for the CDR3: TGTGCCAGCAGCCAAGTACAGGGGGCGAGCGATACGCAGTATTTT. It encodes CASSQVQGASDTQYF.

The chain couples TRBV19 to TRBJ1-5, with a tentative D call TRBD1 (6 bases). Trimming removed 6 bases from V and 0 bases from J, with 12 bases in between. Germline V gives CDR1 LNHDA, CDR2 SQIVND (reference sequence). This CDR3 has 15 amino acids. CDR3 amino acids: CASRTRTDSNQPQHF. CDR3 bases: TGTGCCAGTAGAACCCGGACAGATAGCAATCAGCCCCAGCATTTT. Full variable domain (rest looked up from reference TRBV19 and TRBJ1-5): DGGITQSPKYLFRKEGQNVTLSCEQNLNHDAMYWYRQDPGQGLRLIYYSQIVNDFQKGDIAEGYSVSREKKESFPLTVTSAQKNPTAFYLCASRTRTDSNQPQHFGDGTRLSIL.

This clone was seen a few times. The rearrangement links TRBV6-5 to TRBJ1-1, with D tentatively TRBD1 (5 bases). Germline V gives CDR1 MNHEY, CDR2 SVGAGI. Trimming took off 6 bases at V and 0 bases at J, with 11 bases between the two ends. CDR3 size: 14 residues. In DNA form, the CDR3 reads TGTGCCAGCAGGAGGGACTTCCTGAACACTGAAGCTTTCTTT. Its translation is CASRRDFLNTEAFF.

The chain joins TRBV27 to TRBJ2-2; 10 positions agree with TRBD2. This CDR3 region has 19 residues. CDR1 MNHEY and CDR2 SMNVEV come from the germline V gene (reference sequence). After removal of 1 base from V and 1 base from J, the junction contained 9 bases not matched to a gene. CDR3 region: CASSLFRALAGQNTGELFF. The CDR3 DNA is TGTGCCAGCAGTTTATTTCGGGCACTAGCGGGGCAGAACACCGGGGAGCTGTTTTTT.

The J gene is TRBJ1-6, the V gene TRBV30; the match to TRBD1 covers 8 bases. The CDR3 runs 15 residues. J was trimmed by 2 bases and V by 3 bases; bases with no gene match: 3. From germline, CDR1 is GTSNPN and CDR2 SVGIG (reference sequence). The CDR3 DNA is TGTGCCTGGAGCCTGGGACAGGCCTATAATTCACCCCTCCACTTT. Translating gives CAWSLGQAYNSPLHF.

CDR3 in DNA: TGCGCCAGCAGCCAAGATGTTCCCGGGATCACAGATACGCAGTATTTT. It codes for CASSQDVPGITDTQYF. J is TRBJ2-3 and V is TRBV4-1; maybe TRBD2 (5 bases). This CDR3 has 16 amino acids. CDR1 and CDR2 from the germline V gene are MGHRA and YSYEKL. Trimming left V 0 bases short and J 2 bases short, with 12 bases between.

There are a few counts of this clone. The chain uses TRBV7-6 and TRBJ2-1; 14 bases match TRBD2. The germline V gene encodes CDR1 SGHVS and CDR2 FNYEAQ. J was trimmed by 6 bases and V by 5 bases; bases with no gene match: 9. This CDR3 region has 17 residues. The CDR3 sequence: CASSPEVGTSGSNEQFF. The CDR3 region has the DNA TGTGCCAGCAGCCCTGAGGTAGGGACTAGCGGGAGCAATGAGCAGTTCTTC.

J is TRBJ2-2 and V is TRBV29-1; no reliable D call. V lost 1 base to trimming and J lost 5 bases, with 14 bases between them. There are 15 residues in the CDR3. From germline, CDR1 is SQVTM and CDR2 ANQGSEA. This CDR3 is CSVEGGSSRTGELFF. CDR3 nucleotides: TGCAGCGTTGAAGGCGGCAGCTCGAGGACCGGGGAGCTGTTTTTT.

This clone has ten or more counts. Other DNA sequences in this specimen translate into the identical CDR3. The gene calls are TRBV19 and TRBJ2-1, with D perhaps matching TRBD1 (6 bases). Germline CDR1 is LNHDA and CDR2 is SQIVND (reference sequence). The CDR3 is 15 residues long. Deletions cut 4 bases from V and 0 bases from J, with 10 bases between. The CDR3 DNA reads TGTGCCAGTAGTAGTGGGACAACCTCCTACAATGAGCAGTTCTTC. Protein product: CASSSGTTSYNEQFF.

This clone was seen only once. The chain is built from TRBV5-4 and TRBJ2-5, with D uncertain. Germline loops: CDR1 SGHNT, CDR2 YYREEE (reference sequence). Trimming removed 1 base at V and 4 bases at J, with 11 bases between. This CDR3 comprises 14 residues. The chain's CDR3 is CASSLQGTSETQYF. CDR3 coding DNA: TGTGCCAGCAGCTTGCAAGGAACCTCAGAGACCCAGTACTTC.

J is TRBJ2-1 and V is TRBV5-6; D is undetermined. V lost 0 bases and J 5 bases, leaving 0 bases between the germline ends. Germline CDR1 and CDR2: SGHDT and YYEEEE. CDR3 length equals 11 residues. CDR3 DNA: TGTGCCAGCAGCTTGGACAATGAGCAGTTCTTC. This sequence encodes CASSLDNEQFF.

The chain combines TRBV7-9 with TRBJ1-2, with a possible D match to TRBD1 (6 bases). Germline V gene data show CDR1 as SEHNR and CDR2 as FQNEAQ (reference sequence). Trimming removed 5 bases from V and 4 bases from J, with 11 bases in between. The CDR3 has 13 amino acids. The CDR3 DNA sequence: TGTGCCAGCAGCCGGAAACAGGGCTATGGCTACACCTTC. As protein: CASSRKQGYGYTF.

The chain combines TRBV5-1 with TRBJ1-2; D is unresolved. CDR3 length: 15 amino acids. The germline CDR1 and CDR2 sequences are SGHRS and YFSETQ. The V end was cut by 0 bases, the J end by 0 bases, with 9 bases between. The CDR3 sequence is CASSLGTSPNYGYTF. Written as DNA, the CDR3 is TGCGCCAGCAGCTTGGGGACGTCTCCTAACTATGGCTACACCTTC. Looking up the rest from reference TRBV5-1 and TRBJ1-2 gives the full variable domain: KAGVTQTPRYLIKTRGQQVTLSCSPISGHRSVSWYQQTPGQGLQFLFEYFSETQRNKGNFPGRFSGRQFSNSRSEMNVSTLELGDSALYLCASSLGTSPNYGYTFGSGTRLTVV.